This T cell receptor (beta chain) was retrieved from a study of early T cells in non-severe SARS-CoV-2 infection. The CDR3 has 14 residues. The germline CDR1 and CDR2 sequences are SEHNR and FQNEAQ (reference sequence). The ends were cut back, 2 bases at V and 6 bases at J, with 13 bases in the middle. TCRdb reprocessed the 5' RACE reads via MiXCR and lists one record per CDR3 protein. The data hold 55,000 or so distinct CDR3 sequences, with around 13% observed a single time. This clonotype has at least ten counts. The V call is TRBV7-9, the J call TRBJ1-1, with TRBD1 as a possible D gene (5 bases). Material for sequencing was whole blood. The clonotype comes from an adult who was a healthcare worker with PCR-confirmed SARS-CoV-2 infection or an uninfected control (not recorded which). CDR3 bases: TGTGCCAGCAGCTTACAGGGAGGGGTCCCTGAAGCTTTCTTT. Encoded protein: CASSLQGGVPEAFF.